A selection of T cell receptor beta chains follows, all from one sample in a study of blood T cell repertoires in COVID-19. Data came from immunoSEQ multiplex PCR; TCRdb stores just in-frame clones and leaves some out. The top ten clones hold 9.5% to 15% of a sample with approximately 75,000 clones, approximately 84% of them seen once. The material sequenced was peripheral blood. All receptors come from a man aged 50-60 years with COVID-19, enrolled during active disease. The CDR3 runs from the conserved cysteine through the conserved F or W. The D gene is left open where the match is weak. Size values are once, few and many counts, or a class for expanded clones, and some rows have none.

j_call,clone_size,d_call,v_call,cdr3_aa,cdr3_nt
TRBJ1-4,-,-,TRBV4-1,CASSQVGAANEKLFF,TGCGCCAGCAGCCAAGTCGGAGCAGCTAATGAAAAACTGTTTTTT
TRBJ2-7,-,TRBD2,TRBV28,CASKAAGVMYEQYF,TGTGCCAGCAAAGCAGCGGGAGTCATGTACGAGCAGTACTTC
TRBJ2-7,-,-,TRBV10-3,CAISGQGTYEQYF,TGTGCCATCAGTGGGCAGGGGACCTACGAGCAGTACTTC
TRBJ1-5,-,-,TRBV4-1,CASSPRVVGDSNQPQHF,TGCGCCAGCAGCCCCCGAGTAGTAGGGGATAGCAATCAGCCCCAGCATTTT
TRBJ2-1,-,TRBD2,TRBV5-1,CASSLDLTSGRAMGQFF,TGCGCCAGCAGCTTGGACCTTACTAGCGGGAGGGCGATGGGGCAGTTCTTC
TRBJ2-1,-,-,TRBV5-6,CASSLAGVPNEQFF,TGTGCCAGCAGCTTGGCCGGGGTCCCCAATGAGCAGTTCTTC
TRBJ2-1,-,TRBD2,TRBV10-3,CAISSGTSIDEQFF,TGTGCCATCAGCTCCGGGACTAGCATCGATGAGCAGTTCTTC
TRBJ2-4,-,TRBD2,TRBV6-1,CASSEVKGGLAGVGTKNIQYF,TGTGCCAGCAGTGAAGTTAAAGGGGGACTAGCGGGAGTAGGCACCAAAAACATTCAGTACTTC
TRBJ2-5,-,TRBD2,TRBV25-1,CASWTSGSGTQYF,TGTGCCAGCTGGACTAGCGGGAGCGGGACCCAGTACTTC
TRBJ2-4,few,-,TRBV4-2,CASSHTPGPTSLNIQYF,TGTGCCAGCAGCCACACCCCTGGGCCTACTAGCCTCAACATTCAGTACTTC
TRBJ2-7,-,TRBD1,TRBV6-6,CASTGQEIYEQYF,TGTGCCAGCACCGGACAGGAGATATACGAGCAGTACTTC
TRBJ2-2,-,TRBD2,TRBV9,CASSPGLAGVSGTGELFF,TGTGCCAGCAGCCCGGGACTAGCGGGAGTTTCTGGGACCGGGGAGCTGTTTTTT
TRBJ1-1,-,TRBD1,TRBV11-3,CASSHGQGMNTEAFF,TGTGCCAGCAGCCATGGACAGGGGATGAACACTGAAGCTTTCTTT
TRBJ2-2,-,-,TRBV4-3,CASSQDRHLGAGELFF,TGCGCCAGCAGCCAAGATAGGCACCTAGGGGCCGGGGAGCTGTTTTTT
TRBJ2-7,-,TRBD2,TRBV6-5,CASKGLAGDAYEQYF,TGTGCCAGCAAAGGACTAGCGGGAGATGCCTACGAGCAGTACTTC
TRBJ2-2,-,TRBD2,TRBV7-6,CASSLAGTSENTGELFF,TGTGCCAGCAGCTTAGCAGGGACTAGTGAGAACACCGGGGAGCTGTTTTTT
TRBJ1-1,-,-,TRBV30,CAWSRDWGNTEAFF,TGTGCCTGGAGCCGGGATTGGGGGAACACTGAAGCTTTCTTT
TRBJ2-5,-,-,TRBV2,CASSPPVETQYF,TGTGCCAGCAGCCCACCGGTGGAGACCCAGTACTTC
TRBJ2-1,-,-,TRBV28,CASSPRDTPTYNEQFF,TGTGCCAGCAGTCCCCGGGACACCCCAACCTACAATGAGCAGTTCTTC
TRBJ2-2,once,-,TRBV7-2,CASSSGQNLFTGELFF,TGTGCCAGCAGCTCTGGACAGAACCTCTTTACCGGGGAGCTGTTTTTT